This T cell receptor beta chain derives from a study of blood T cells in healthy people across ages. Overall study findings and caveats: Investigators treated diversity estimates from one million T cells as underestimates. Whereas aged donors had fewer naive CD4+ cells, long-lived donors had more of them and higher diversity. As age increased, TCR beta diversity per million T cells fell in a roughly linear fashion.

With V trimmed by 0 bases and J by 6 bases, 4 bases remained unmatched. This CDR3 is 15 amino acids long. CDR1 and CDR2 (germline): LGHDT, YNNKEL (reference sequence). This clonotype was detected a few times. Its antigen is as yet unknown. Next came a second PCR, run for about 7 to 12 cycles, which used a sample-barcoded 5' primer along with a J-beta primer mix. TCRdb fed the 5' RACE reads into MiXCR, producing one record per CDR3 protein. The sample includes roughly 1.6 million distinct CDR3 sequences, about 31% of them seen just once. This sequence joins TRBV3-1 and TRBJ2-7; 11 bases are shared with TRBD2. The clonotype originates from a woman aged 25 to 45 in good health. Material: blood. This CDR3 reads CASSQETSGRTEQYF. CDR3 nucleotide sequence: TGTGCCAGCAGCCAAGAAACTAGCGGGAGAACCGAGCAGTACTTC.